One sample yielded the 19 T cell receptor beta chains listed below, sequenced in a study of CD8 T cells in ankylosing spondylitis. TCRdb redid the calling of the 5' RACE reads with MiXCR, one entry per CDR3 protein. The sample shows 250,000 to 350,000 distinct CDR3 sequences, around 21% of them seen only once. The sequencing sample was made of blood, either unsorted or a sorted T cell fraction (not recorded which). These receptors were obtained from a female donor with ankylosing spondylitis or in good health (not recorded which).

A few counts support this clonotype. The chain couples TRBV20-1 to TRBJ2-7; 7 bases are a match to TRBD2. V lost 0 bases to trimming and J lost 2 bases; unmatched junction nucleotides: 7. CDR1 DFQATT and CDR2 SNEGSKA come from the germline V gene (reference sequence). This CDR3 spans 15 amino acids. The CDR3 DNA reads TGCAGTGCTAGAGATCCGGGACTAAACACCTACGAGCAGTACTTC. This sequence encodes CSARDPGLNTYEQYF.

CDR3 sequence reads: CASSLVCGTEAFF. DNA of the CDR3: TGTGCCAGCAGCTTAGTATGTGGCACTGAAGCTTTCTTT. This chain joins TRBV7-2 and TRBJ1-1; D is unresolved. Germline loops: CDR1 SGHTA, CDR2 FQGNSA. V was trimmed by 1 base and J by 4 bases, leaving 7 bases between them. This CDR3 contains 13 residues.

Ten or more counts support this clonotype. CDR3 residues: CSAGNHHNEQFF. The DNA for the CDR3 is TGCAGTGCGGGGAACCACCACAATGAGCAGTTCTTC. This chain joins TRBV20-1 and TRBJ2-1, with D uncertain. This CDR3 has 12 residues. Trimming took 6 bases from V and 5 from J, leaving 11 bases between them. Germline-derived CDR1 and CDR2 are DFQATT and SNEGSKA (reference sequence).

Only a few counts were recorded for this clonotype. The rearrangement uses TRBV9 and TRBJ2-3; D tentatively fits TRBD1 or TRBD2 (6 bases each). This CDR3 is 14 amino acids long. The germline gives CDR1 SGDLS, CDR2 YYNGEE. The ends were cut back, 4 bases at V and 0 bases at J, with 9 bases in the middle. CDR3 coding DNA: TGTGCCAGCAGCACCGGGGGCAGCACAGATACGCAGTATTTT. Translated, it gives CASSTGGSTDTQYF.

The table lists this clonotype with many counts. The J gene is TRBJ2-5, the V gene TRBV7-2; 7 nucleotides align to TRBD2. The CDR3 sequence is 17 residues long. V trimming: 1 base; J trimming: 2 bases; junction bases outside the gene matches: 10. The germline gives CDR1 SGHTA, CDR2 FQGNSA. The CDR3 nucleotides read TGTGCCAGCAGCTTAGTAGGGAGGGCCCCTGGACAAGAGACCCAGTACTTC. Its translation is CASSLVGRAPGQETQYF.

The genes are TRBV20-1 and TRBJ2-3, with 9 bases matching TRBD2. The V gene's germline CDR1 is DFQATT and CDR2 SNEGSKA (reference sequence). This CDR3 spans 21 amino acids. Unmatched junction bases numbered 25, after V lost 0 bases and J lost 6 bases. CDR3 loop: CSAREIFGTNSGRRRWDTQYF. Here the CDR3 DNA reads TGCAGTGCTAGAGAAATCTTTGGGACAAACAGCGGGAGGAGGAGGTGGGATACGCAGTATTTT.

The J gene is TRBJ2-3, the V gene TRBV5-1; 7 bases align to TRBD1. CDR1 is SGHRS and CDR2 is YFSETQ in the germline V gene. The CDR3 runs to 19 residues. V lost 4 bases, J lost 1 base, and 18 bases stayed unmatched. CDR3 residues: CASSTTDRVSRYGTDTQYF. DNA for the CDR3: TGCGCCAGCAGCACAACTGACAGGGTTTCTAGGTATGGCACAGATACGCAGTATTTT.

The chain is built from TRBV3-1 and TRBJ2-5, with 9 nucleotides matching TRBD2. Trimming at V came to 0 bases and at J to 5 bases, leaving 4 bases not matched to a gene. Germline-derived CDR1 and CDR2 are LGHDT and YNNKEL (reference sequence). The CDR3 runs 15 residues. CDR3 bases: TGTGCCAGCAGCCAAGATCCTAGCGGGATGGAGACCCAGTACTTC. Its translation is CASSQDPSGMETQYF.

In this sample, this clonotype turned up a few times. The CDR3, as DNA: TGTGCCACGGGCCCCCAAGAGACCCAGTACTTC. Its protein is CATGPQETQYF. The genes are TRBV10-3 and TRBJ2-5; no clear D gene. CDR1 and CDR2 (germline): ENHRY, SYGVKD. V was trimmed by 10 bases and J by 1 base, leaving 7 bases between them. The CDR3 loop spans 11 amino acids.

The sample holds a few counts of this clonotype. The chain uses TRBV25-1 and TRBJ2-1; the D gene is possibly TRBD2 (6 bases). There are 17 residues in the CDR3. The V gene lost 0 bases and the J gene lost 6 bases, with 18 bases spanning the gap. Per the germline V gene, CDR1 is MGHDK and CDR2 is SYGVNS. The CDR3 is CASSEYSYGRGRNEQFF. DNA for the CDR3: TGTGCCAGCAGTGAATACTCTTACGGGAGAGGTCGCAATGAGCAGTTCTTC.

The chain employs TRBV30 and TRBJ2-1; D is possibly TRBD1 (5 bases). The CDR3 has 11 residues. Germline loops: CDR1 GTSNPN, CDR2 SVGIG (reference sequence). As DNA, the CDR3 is TGTGCTGGGGCTCGGCGGAATGAGCAGTTCTTC. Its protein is CAGARRNEQFF.

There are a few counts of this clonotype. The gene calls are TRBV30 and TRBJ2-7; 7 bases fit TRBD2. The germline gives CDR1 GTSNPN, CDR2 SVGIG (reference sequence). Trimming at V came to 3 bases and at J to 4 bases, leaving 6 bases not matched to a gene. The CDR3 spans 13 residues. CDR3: CAWRGGAGYEQYF. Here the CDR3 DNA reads TGTGCCTGGAGGGGAGGGGCCGGGTACGAGCAGTACTTC.

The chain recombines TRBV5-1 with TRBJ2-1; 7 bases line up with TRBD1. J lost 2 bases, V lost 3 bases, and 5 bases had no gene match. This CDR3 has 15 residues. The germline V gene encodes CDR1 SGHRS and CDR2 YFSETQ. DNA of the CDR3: TGCGCCAGCAGCTACCAGACAGGGACCTACAATGAGCAGTTCTTC. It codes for CASSYQTGTYNEQFF.

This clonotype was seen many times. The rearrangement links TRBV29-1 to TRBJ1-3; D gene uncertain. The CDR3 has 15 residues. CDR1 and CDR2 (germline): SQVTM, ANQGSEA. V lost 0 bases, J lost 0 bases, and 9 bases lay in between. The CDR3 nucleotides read TGCAGCGTTGAAGATGGCACAGACTCTGGAAACACCATATATTTT. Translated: CSVEDGTDSGNTIYF.

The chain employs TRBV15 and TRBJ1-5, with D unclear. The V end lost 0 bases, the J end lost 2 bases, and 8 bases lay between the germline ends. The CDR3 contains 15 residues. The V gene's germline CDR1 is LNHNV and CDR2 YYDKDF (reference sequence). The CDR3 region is CATSREGLGNQPQHF. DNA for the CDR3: TGTGCCACCAGCAGAGAGGGATTGGGCAATCAGCCCCAGCATTTT.

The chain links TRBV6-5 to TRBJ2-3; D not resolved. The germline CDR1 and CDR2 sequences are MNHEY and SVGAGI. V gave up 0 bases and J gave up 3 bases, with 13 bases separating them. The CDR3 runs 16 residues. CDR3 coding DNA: TGTGCCAGCAGTTACTCTTCCGGTTCCCGGACAGATACGCAGTATTTT. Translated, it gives CASSYSSGSRTDTQYF.

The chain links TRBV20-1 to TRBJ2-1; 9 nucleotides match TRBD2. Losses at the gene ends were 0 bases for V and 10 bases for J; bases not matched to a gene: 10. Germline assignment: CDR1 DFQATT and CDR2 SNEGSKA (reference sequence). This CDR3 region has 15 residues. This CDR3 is CSARDVAGLAKEQFF. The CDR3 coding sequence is TGCAGTGCTAGAGATGTTGCGGGACTAGCAAAAGAGCAGTTCTTC.

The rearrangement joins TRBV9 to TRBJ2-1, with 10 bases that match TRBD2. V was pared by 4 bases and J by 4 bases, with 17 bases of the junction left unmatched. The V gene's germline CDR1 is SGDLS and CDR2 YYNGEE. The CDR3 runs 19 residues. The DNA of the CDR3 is TGTGCCAGCAGCCGTAAAGCCACAGAAGCGGGAGGGGGGTACAATGAGCAGTTCTTC. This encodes CASSRKATEAGGGYNEQFF.

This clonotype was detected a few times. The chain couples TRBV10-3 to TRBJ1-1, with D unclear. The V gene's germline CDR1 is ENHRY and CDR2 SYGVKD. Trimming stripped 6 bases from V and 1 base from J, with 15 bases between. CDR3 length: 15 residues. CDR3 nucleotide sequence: TGTGCCATCAGAGGAGGGAGACCCTCGAACACTGAAGCTTTCTTT. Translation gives CAIRGGRPSNTEAFF.